The clone carrying this T cell receptor beta chain was recorded only once. Its antigen is not known. Methods used by the authors: ImmunoSEQ sequences covered only the junction and lacked quality scores; filtering therefore differed. The table came from immunoSEQ multiplex PCR; TCRdb's copy has only in-frame clones and leaves some out. V and J calls and clone size are copied from that table; D and trimming were computed from the DNA. The table lists over a million clones, around 97% of them singletons. This sample was taken from a study of shared clonotypes between healthy human individuals. Study-wide background: The cohort had two women and a few men, ages 18 to 49. Findings and limits, study-wide: Enrolling few donors narrowed the genetic and exposure-history diversity that was represented. Clonotype sharing across donors was expected to vary with sequencing depth.

The germline CDR1 and CDR2 sequences are KGHSH and LQKENI. After removal of 0 bases from V and 4 bases from J, the junction contained 3 bases not matched to a gene. The CDR3 extends over 15 amino acids. The sequence was obtained from a man younger than 45 in good health. Sample: naive CD4+ T cells sorted from blood. Subset of the sample: CD45RA+ positively selected. The J gene is TRBJ2-1, the V gene TRBV18, with 7 bases that match TRBD1. The CDR3 nucleotides are TGTGCCAGCTCACCACCGGGACAGCTATACAATGAGCAGTTCTTC. It codes for CASSPPGQLYNEQFF. Based on the CDR3 plus reference TRBV18 and TRBJ2-1, the full variable domain is NAGVMQNPRHLVRRRGQEARLRCSPMKGHSHVYWYRQLPEEGLKFMVYLQKENIIDESGMPKERFSAEFPKEGPSILRIQQVVRGDSAAYFCASSPPGQLYNEQFFGPGTRLTVL.